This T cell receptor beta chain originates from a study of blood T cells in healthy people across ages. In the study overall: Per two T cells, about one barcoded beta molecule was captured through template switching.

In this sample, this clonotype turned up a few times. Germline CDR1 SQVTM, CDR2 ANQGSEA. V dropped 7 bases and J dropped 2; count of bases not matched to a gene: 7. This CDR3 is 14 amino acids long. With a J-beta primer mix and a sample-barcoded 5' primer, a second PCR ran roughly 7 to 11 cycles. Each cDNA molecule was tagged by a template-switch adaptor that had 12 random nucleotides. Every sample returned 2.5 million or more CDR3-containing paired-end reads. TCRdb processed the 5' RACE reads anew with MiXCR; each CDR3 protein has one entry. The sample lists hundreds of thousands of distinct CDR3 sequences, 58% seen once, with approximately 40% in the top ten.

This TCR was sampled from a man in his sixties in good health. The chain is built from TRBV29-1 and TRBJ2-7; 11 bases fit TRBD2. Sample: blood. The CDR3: CSGRLAGFPYEQYF. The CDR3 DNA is TGCAGCGGGCGACTAGCGGGGTTTCCCTACGAGCAGTACTTC.